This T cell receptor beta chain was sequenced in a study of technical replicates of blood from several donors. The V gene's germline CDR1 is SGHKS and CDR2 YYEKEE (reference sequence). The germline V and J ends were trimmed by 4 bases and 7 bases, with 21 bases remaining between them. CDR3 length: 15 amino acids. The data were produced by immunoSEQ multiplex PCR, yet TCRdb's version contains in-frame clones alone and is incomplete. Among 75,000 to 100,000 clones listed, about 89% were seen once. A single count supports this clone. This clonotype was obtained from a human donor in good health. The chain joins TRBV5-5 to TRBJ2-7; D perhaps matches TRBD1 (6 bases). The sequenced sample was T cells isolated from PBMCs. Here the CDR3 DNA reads TGTGCCAGCAGCCCTGGCCCCAGGGGTAAAGGGGAGCAGTACTTC. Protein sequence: CASSPGPRGKGEQYF.